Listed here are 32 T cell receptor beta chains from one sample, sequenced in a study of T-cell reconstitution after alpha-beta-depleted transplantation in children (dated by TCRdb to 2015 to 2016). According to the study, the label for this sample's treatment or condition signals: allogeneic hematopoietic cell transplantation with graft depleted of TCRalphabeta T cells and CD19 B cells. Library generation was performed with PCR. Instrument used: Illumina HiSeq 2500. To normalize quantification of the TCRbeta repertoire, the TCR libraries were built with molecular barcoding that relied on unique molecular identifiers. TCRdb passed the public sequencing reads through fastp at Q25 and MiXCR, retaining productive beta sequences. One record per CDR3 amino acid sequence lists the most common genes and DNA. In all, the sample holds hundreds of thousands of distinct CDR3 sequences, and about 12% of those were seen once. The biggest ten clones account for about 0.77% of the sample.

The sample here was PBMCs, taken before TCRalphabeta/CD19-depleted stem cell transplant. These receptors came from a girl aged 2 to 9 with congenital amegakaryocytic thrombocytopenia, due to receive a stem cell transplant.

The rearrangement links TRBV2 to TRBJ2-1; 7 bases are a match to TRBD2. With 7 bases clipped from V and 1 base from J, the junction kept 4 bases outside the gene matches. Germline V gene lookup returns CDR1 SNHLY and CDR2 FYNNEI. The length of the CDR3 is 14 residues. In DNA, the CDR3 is TGTGCCAGCAAGAGCGGGGTTTCCTACAATGAGCAGTTCTTC. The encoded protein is CASKSGVSYNEQFF.

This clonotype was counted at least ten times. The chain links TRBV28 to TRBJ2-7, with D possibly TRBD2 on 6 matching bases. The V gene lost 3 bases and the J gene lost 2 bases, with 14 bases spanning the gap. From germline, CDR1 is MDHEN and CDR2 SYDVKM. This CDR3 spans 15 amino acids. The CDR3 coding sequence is TGTGCCAGCAGTTTCTCCGGGAGTAGCACCTACGAGCAGTACTTC. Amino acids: CASSFSGSSTYEQYF.

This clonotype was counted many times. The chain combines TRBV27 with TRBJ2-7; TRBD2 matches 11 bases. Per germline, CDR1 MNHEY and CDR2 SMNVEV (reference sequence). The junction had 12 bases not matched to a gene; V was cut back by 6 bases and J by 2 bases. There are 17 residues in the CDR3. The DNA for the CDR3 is TGTGCCAGCAGACCACTGCTAGCGGGAGGCAGCACCTACGAGCAGTACTTC. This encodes CASRPLLAGGSTYEQYF.

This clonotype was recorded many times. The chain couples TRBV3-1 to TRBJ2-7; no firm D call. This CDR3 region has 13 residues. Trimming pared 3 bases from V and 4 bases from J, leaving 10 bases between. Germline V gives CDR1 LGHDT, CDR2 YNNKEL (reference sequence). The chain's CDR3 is CASSHPDGYEQYF. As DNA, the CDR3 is TGTGCCAGCAGCCACCCGGACGGATACGAGCAGTACTTC.

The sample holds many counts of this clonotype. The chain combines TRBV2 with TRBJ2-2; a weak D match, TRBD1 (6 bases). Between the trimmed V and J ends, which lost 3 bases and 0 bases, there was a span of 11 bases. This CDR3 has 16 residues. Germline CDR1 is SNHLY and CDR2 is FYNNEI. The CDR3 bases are TGTGCCAGCAGTGAGATCAGGGGACCGAACACCGGGGAGCTGTTTTTT. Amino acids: CASSEIRGPNTGELFF.

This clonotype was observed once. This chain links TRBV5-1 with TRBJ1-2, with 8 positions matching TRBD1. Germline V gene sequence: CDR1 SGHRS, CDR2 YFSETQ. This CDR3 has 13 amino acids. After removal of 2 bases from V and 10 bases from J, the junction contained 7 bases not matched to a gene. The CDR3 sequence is CASSFGQGWDYTF. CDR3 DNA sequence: TGCGCCAGCAGCTTCGGACAGGGCTGGGACTACACCTTC.

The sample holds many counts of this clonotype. The CDR3 here is CASSLDGTSLTTQYF. In DNA form, the CDR3 reads TGCGCCAGCAGCTTGGATGGGACCTCGCTGACGACCCAGTACTTC. This chain connects TRBV5-1 to TRBJ2-5, with D perhaps being TRBD1 or TRBD2 (5 bases each). CDR1 is SGHRS, CDR2 YFSETQ, per germline. Trimming cost V 0 bases and J 7 bases, with 16 bases left between them. The CDR3 covers 15 residues.

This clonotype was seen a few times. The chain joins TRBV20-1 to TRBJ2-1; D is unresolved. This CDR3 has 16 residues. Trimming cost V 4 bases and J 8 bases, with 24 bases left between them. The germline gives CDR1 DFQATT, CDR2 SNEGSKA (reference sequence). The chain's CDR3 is CSATLETELGIDEQFF. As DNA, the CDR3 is TGCAGTGCTACCCTAGAAACCGAGTTGGGGATAGATGAGCAGTTCTTC.

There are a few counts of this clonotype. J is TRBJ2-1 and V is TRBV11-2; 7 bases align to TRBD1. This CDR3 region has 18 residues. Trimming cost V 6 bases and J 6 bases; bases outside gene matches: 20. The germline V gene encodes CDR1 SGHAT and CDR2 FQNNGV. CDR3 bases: TGTGCCAGCAGTTCGCCGACAGGGTCGCCTCCTAGGGGCAATGAGCAGTTCTTC. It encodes CASSSPTGSPPRGNEQFF.

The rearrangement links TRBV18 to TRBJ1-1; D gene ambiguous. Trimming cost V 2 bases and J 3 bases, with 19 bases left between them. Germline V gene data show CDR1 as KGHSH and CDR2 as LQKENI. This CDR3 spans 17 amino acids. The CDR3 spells CASSPGLSRYGDTEAFF. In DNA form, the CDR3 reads TGTGCCAGCTCACCAGGGTTGTCCCGGTACGGGGACACTGAAGCTTTCTTT.

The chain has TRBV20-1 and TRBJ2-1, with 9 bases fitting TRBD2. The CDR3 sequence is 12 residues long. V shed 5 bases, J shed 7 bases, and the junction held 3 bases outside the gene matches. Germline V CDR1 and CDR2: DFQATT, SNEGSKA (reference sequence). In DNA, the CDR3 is TGCAGTGCTGGAGGACTAGCGAATGAGCAGTTCTTC. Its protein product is CSAGGLANEQFF.

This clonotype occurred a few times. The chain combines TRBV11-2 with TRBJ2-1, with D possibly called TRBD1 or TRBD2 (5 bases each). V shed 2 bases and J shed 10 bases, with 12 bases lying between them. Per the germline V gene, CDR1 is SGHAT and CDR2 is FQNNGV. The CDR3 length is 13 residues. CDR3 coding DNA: TGTGCCAGCAGCTTATCTCCCAGGGACGAGCAGTTCTTC. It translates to CASSLSPRDEQFF. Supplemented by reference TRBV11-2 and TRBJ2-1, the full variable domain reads EAGVAQSPRYKIIEKRQSVAFWCNPISGHATLYWYQQILGQGPKLLIQFQNNGVVDDSQLPKDRFSAERLKGVDSTLKIQPAKLEDSAVYLCASSLSPRDEQFFGPGTRLTVL.

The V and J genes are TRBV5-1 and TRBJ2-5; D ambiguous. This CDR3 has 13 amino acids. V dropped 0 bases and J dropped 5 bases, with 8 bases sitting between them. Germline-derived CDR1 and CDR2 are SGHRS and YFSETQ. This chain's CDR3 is CASSLVPPETQYF. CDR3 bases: TGCGCCAGCAGCTTGGTACCTCCGGAGACCCAGTACTTC. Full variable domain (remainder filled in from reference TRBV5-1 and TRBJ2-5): KAGVTQTPRYLIKTRGQQVTLSCSPISGHRSVSWYQQTPGQGLQFLFEYFSETQRNKGNFPGRFSGRQFSNSRSEMNVSTLELGDSALYLCASSLVPPETQYFGPGTRLLVL.

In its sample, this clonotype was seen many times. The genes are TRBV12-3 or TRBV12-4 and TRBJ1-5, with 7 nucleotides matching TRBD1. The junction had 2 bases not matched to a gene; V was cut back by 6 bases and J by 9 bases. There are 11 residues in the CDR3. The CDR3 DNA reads TGTGCCAGCAGCAACAGGGGGCCCCAGCATTTT. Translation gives CASSNRGPQHF.

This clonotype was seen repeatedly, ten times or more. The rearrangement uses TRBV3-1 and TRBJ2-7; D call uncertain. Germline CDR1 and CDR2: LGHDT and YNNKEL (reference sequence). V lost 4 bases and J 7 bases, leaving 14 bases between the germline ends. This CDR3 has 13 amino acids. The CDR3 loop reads CASSRDFLGEQYF. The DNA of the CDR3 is TGTGCCAGCAGCCGTGACTTCCTCGGGGAGCAGTACTTC.

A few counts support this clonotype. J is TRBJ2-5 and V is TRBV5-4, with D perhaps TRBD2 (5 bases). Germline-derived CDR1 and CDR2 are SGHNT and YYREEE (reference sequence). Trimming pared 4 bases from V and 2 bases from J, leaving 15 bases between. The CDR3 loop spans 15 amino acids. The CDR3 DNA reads TGTGCCAGCAGCCCGGGGAGAGCGGCGCAAGAGACCCAGTACTTC. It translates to CASSPGRAAQETQYF.

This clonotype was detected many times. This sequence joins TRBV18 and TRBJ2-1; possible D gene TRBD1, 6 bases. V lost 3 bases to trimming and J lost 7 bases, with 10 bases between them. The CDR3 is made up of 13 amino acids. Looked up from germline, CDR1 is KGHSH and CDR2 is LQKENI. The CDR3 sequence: CASSPDRRNEQFF. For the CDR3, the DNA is TGTGCCAGCTCACCTGACAGGCGGAATGAGCAGTTCTTC.

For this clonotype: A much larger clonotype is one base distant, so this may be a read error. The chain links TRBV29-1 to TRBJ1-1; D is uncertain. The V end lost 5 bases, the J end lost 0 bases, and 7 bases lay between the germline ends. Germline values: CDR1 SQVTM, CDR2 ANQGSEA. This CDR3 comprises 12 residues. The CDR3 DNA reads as TGCAGCGTTATTCTAGTGAACACTGAAGCTTTCTTT. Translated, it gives CSVILVNTEAFF.

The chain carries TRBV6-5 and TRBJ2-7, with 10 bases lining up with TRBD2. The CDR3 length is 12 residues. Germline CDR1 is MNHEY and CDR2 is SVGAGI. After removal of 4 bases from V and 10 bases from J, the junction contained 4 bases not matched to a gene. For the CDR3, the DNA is TGTGCCAGCAGTTCCTCTAGCGGGAGACAGTACTTC. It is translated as CASSSSSGRQYF.

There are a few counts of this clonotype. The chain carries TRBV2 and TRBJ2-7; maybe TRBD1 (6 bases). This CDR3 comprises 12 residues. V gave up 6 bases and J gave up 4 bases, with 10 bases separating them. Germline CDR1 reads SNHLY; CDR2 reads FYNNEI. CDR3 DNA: TGTGCCAGCAGGGACGGACAGTACGAGCAGTACTTC. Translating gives CASRDGQYEQYF.

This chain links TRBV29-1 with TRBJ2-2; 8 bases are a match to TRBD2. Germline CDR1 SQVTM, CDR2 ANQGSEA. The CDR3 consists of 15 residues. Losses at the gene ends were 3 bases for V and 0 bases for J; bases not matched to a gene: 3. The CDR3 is CSVETSDPNTGELFF. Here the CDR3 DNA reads TGCAGCGTTGAGACTAGCGACCCGAACACCGGGGAGCTGTTTTTT.

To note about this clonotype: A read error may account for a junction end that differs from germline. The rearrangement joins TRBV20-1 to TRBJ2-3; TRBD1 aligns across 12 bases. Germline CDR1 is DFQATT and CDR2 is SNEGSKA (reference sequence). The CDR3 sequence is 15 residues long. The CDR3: CSALRGQGAPDTRYF. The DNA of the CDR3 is TGCAGTGCGCTTAGGGGACAGGGGGCTCCAGATACGCGGTATTTT.

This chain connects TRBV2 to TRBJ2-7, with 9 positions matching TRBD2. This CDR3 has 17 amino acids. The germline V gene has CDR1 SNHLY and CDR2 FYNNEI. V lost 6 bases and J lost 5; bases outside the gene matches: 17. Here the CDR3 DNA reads TGTGCCAGCAGCGACGGACTTTTCGCGGGAGGGGGCCACGAGCAGTACTTC. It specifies CASSDGLFAGGGHEQYF.

CDR3: CAWRKTSYQETQYF. The CDR3 DNA reads as TGTGCCTGGAGAAAGACTTCGTACCAAGAGACCCAGTACTTC. The chain employs TRBV30 and TRBJ2-5; D gene ambiguous. V lost 3 bases and J 0 bases, leaving 11 bases between the germline ends. The CDR3 length is 14 residues. Looked up from germline, CDR1 is GTSNPN and CDR2 is SVGIG (reference sequence).

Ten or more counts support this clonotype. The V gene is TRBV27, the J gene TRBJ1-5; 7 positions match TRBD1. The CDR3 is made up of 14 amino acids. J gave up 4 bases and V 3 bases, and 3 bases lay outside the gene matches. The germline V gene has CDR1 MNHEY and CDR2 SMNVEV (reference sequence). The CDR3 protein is CASSLDRLNQPQHF. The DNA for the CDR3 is TGTGCCAGCAGTTTGGACAGGCTTAATCAGCCCCAGCATTTT.

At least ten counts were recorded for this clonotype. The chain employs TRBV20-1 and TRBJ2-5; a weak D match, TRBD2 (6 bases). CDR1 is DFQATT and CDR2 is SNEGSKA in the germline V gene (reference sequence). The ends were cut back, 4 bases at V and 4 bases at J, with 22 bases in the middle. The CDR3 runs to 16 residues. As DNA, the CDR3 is TGCAGTGCTACGAAAGGAGGGTCCGGGTTTAGAGAGACCCAGTACTTC. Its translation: CSATKGGSGFRETQYF.

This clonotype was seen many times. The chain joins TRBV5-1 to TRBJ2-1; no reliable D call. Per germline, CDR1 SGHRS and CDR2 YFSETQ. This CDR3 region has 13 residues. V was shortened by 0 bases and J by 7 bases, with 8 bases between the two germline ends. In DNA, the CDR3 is TGCGCCAGCAGCTTGGAGTGGCGGAATGAGCAGTTCTTC. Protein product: CASSLEWRNEQFF.

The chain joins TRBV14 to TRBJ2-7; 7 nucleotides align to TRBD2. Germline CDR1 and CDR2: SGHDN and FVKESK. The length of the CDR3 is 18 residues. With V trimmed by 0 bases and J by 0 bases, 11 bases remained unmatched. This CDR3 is CASSQDLSGDPSSYEQYF. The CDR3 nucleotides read TGTGCCAGCAGCCAAGATTTAAGCGGGGACCCGAGCTCCTACGAGCAGTACTTC.

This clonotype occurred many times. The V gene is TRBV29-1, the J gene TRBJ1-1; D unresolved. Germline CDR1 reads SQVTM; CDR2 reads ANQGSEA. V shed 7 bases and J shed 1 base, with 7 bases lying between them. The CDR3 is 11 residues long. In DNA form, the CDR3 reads TGCAGCGCCCACAGGAACACTGAAGCTTTCTTT. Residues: CSAHRNTEAFF. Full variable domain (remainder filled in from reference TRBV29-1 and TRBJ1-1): SAVISQKPSRDICQRGTSLTIQCQVDSQVTMMFWYRQQPGQSLTLIATANQGSEATYESGFVIDKFPISRPNLTFSTLTVSNMSPEDSSIYLCSAHRNTEAFFGQGTRLTVV.

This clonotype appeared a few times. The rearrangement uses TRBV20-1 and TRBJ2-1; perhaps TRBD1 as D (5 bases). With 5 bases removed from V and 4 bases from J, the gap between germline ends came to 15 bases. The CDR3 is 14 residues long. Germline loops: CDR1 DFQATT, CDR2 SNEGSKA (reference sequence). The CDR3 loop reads CSAGASGYYNEQFF. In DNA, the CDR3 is TGCAGTGCTGGGGCTTCGGGTTATTACAATGAGCAGTTCTTC.

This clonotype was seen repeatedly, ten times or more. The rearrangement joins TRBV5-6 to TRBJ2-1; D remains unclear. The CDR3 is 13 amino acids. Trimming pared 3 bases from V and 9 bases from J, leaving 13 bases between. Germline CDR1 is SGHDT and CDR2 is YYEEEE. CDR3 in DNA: TGTGCCAGCAGCTGGACGATCCTAGGTGAGCAGTTCTTC. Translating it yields CASSWTILGEQFF.

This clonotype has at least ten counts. The CDR3 DNA follows: TGTGCCAGCAGTTTTAGCGGGAGTACCGGGGAGCTGTTTTTT. It is translated as CASSFSGSTGELFF. The rearrangement uses TRBV12-3 or TRBV12-4 and TRBJ2-2; 9 positions agree with TRBD2. V was clipped by 3 bases and J by 5 bases; unmatched bases: 1. This CDR3 is 14 amino acids long.